The 12 T cell receptor beta chains in this list originate from one sample, sequenced in a study of cytomegalovirus exposure and HLA in healthy donors. 13 Jbeta primers and 60 Vbeta primers were used for the PCR. The data were produced by immunoSEQ multiplex PCR, yet TCRdb's version contains in-frame clones alone and is incomplete. This table holds 100,000 to 150,000 clones. Material for sequencing was PBMCs. The source is a man aged 35 to 55 in good health and CMV-seronegative.

This rearrangement joins TRBV7-8 to TRBJ2-1, with 10 bases matching TRBD1. V gave up 4 bases and J gave up 0 bases; unmatched junction bases: 6. This CDR3 has 17 amino acids. Germline V gives CDR1 SGHVS, CDR2 FQNEAQ. CDR3 DNA sequence: TGTGCCAGCAGCTCTAGGACAGGGGGTAGCTCCTACAATGAGCAGTTCTTC. Translating gives CASSSRTGGSSYNEQFF.

This chain joins TRBV6-6 and TRBJ1-5; D may be TRBD1 (5 bases). The germline V gene encodes CDR1 MNHNY and CDR2 SVGAGI (reference sequence). This CDR3 has 13 residues. V lost 3 bases, J lost 7 bases, and 10 bases lay in between. CDR3 sequence reads: CASSYFKGQPQHF. The CDR3 region has the DNA TGTGCCAGCAGTTATTTTAAGGGGCAGCCCCAGCATTTT.

About this clone: This likely comes from a read error, as the CDR3 has no conserved phenylalanine or tryptophan at its end. The rearrangement joins TRBV5-1 to TRBJ1-1, with D perhaps TRBD1 (5 bases). This CDR3 is built from 13 residues. In germline, CDR1 is SGHRS, CDR2 YFSETQ. Trimming shortened V by 2 bases and J by 7 bases, and 12 bases separated the two germline ends. In nucleotides, the CDR3 is TGCGCCAGCAGCTTCGACGGACAAGGTGAAGCTTTCCTT. It specifies CASSFDGQGEAFL.

The rearrangement joins TRBV7-9 to TRBJ2-7, with D maybe TRBD1 (6 bases). V was cut by 7 bases and J by 6 bases, with 16 bases left in between. CDR1 and CDR2 from the germline V gene are SEHNR and FQNEAQ (reference sequence). The CDR3 totals 13 residues. CDR3 loop: CASTRGGVGEQYF. The CDR3 DNA reads as TGTGCCAGCACCCGAGGGGGAGTGGGCGAGCAGTACTTC.

The V gene is TRBV5-1, the J gene TRBJ2-3; 12 nucleotides match TRBD2. CDR1 SGHRS and CDR2 YFSETQ come from the germline V gene. The ends lost 4 bases at V and 4 bases at J; junction bases unmatched: 10. The CDR3 covers 17 residues. The CDR3 DNA reads as TGCGCCAGCAGCCTGGAAGGGACTAGCGGGTGGGCAGATACGCAGTATTTT. Translating gives CASSLEGTSGWADTQYF.

The chain has TRBV5-1 and TRBJ1-1, with D perhaps matching TRBD1 (6 bases). Germline values: CDR1 SGHRS, CDR2 YFSETQ. V lost 2 bases, J lost 1 base, and 12 bases lay in between. The CDR3 is 15 residues long. The CDR3 bases are TGCGCCAGCAGCTTTGGTCTGGGGGCGAACACTGAAGCTTTCTTT. This codes for CASSFGLGANTEAFF.

The J gene is TRBJ1-1, the V gene TRBV27; TRBD1 matches 7 bases. CDR3 size: 14 residues. Germline trimming cut 5 bases from V and 5 bases from J; bases unmatched to any gene: 8. Germline loops: CDR1 MNHEY, CDR2 SMNVEV (reference sequence). This CDR3 is CASSEQGRRTEAFF. The CDR3 coding sequence is TGTGCCAGCAGTGAACAGGGGAGACGGACTGAAGCTTTCTTT.

This chain joins TRBV15 and TRBJ1-3, with TRBD1 matching 7 bases. Trimming cost V 4 bases and J 2 bases; bases outside gene matches: 8. The CDR3 is 16 amino acids. Germline V CDR1 and CDR2: LNHNV, YYDKDF (reference sequence). CDR3 nucleotides: TGTGCCACCAGCACCGACGAAGACAGGGCTGGAAACACCATATATTTT. It yields the protein CATSTDEDRAGNTIYF.

V usage is TRBV28 and J usage is TRBJ2-7, with 9 bases matching TRBD1. The V and J ends lost 5 bases and 1 base, in that order; junction bases with no gene match: 9. The germline V gene has CDR1 MDHEN and CDR2 SYDVKM. This CDR3 is 16 amino acids long. CDR3 DNA: TGTGCCAGCAGTGCAACCGGGACAGGGATTTCCTACGAGCAGTACTTC. Protein product: CASSATGTGISYEQYF.

The chain couples TRBV6-6 to TRBJ2-2, with a weak D call TRBD2 (6 bases). From germline, CDR1 is MNHNY and CDR2 SVGAGI (reference sequence). This CDR3 contains 16 residues. Trimming removed 4 bases from V and 0 bases from J, with 12 bases in between. In DNA form, the CDR3 reads TGTGCCAGCAGTTCCCTGGCGGGAACGAACACCGGGGAGCTGTTTTTT. Protein: CASSSLAGTNTGELFF.

The gene calls are TRBV7-9 and TRBJ2-3, with TRBD1 as a possible D gene (5 bases). V was cut by 1 base and J by 4 bases, with 6 bases left in between. From germline, CDR1 is SEHNR and CDR2 FQNEAQ (reference sequence). The CDR3 spans 13 residues. The CDR3 loop is CASSLEGPDTQYF. CDR3 nucleotides: TGTGCCAGCAGCTTAGAGGGGCCAGATACGCAGTATTTT.

This chain uses TRBV6-5 with TRBJ1-5; TRBD1 matches 9 bases. The CDR3 is made up of 14 amino acids. Per germline, CDR1 MNHEY and CDR2 SVGAGI. V was pared by 8 bases and J by 7 bases, with 9 bases of the junction left unmatched. The CDR3 bases are TGTGCCAGCGGGGGACAGGGAGCGAGGCAGCCCCAGCATTTT. Its translation is CASGGQGARQPQHF.